The entry that follows covers one TCR beta chain sequence. Its antigen remains unidentified. This record comes from a study of T cell responses to AZD1222 COVID-19 vaccine. Whole-study context: It was second doses at about 4 or about 12 weeks that were pooled.

General study findings and limits: Nearly half of spike-specific TCRs reportedly go after variant regions that carry no mutations.

Some clones are missing from TCRdb's copy, which holds only in-frame ones; the method was immunoSEQ multiplex PCR. The sample records approximately 100,000 clones, over 85% being singletons. This CDR3 has 15 residues. Deletions cut 3 bases from V and 6 bases from J, with 18 bases between. Germline V gene data show CDR1 as KGHSH and CDR2 as LQKENI. The chain links TRBV18 to TRBJ2-7; either TRBD1 or TRBD2 may fit D (5 bases each). Sequencing used peripheral blood, obtained on day 0 of AZD1222 vaccination. The receptor comes from an adult in good health. The CDR3, as DNA: TGTGCCAGCTCACCCAACAGAGGGGATGCCGTCGAGCAGTACTTC. This gives the protein CASSPNRGDAVEQYF.